The 24 T cell receptor beta chains below come from one sample, sequenced in a study of cytomegalovirus exposure and HLA in healthy donors. 60 Vbeta and 13 Jbeta primers were used in PCR. Method: immunoSEQ multiplex PCR; TCRdb's copy keeps in-frame clones and lacks some. The data hold fewer than 200,000 clones, with approximately 70% observed a single time. The sequenced material came from PBMCs. The receptors here all came from a man aged 35 to 55 in good health and CMV-seropositive.

This rearrangement joins TRBV4-3 to TRBJ2-7, with TRBD2 matching 10 bases. CDR1 is LGHNA and CDR2 is YSLEER in the germline V gene. V shed 0 bases, J shed 3 bases, and the junction held 5 bases outside the gene matches. The CDR3 runs to 16 residues. The CDR3 sequence is CASSQDGTSAFYEQYF. CDR3 coding DNA: TGCGCCAGCAGCCAAGATGGGACTAGCGCGTTCTACGAGCAGTACTTC.

The chain combines TRBV6-6 with TRBJ1-2; D gene uncertain. This CDR3 spans 14 amino acids. Germline V gene lookup returns CDR1 MNHNY and CDR2 SVGAGI (reference sequence). Trimming removed 2 bases from V and 6 bases from J, with 13 bases in between. The CDR3 coding sequence is TGTGCCAGCAGTTACGGAGGGATGACGGATGGCTACACCTTC. Translation gives CASSYGGMTDGYTF.

The CDR3 DNA is TGTGCCAGCAGCACCGCCGGGACAGTCGTTAACGAGCAGTACTTC. Its translation: CASSTAGTVVNEQYF. The chain links TRBV11-2 to TRBJ2-7, with 7 bases identical to TRBD1. V lost 5 bases to trimming and J lost 5 bases; unmatched junction nucleotides: 12. CDR3 size: 15 residues. CDR1 SGHAT and CDR2 FQNNGV come from the germline V gene.

J is TRBJ2-1 and V is TRBV4-3; D remains unclear. Trimming removed 1 base from V and 7 bases from J, with 8 bases in between. The CDR3 contains 13 residues. The germline gives CDR1 LGHNA, CDR2 YSLEER. The CDR3 DNA reads as TGCGCCAGCAGCCAAGGGAACAGAAATGAGCAGTTCTTC. Its translation is CASSQGNRNEQFF.

This clone qualifies as medium-sized (0.01 to 0.1%). This rearrangement joins TRBV5-1 to TRBJ2-1; D gene uncertain. This CDR3 region has 11 residues. Germline CDR1 is SGHRS and CDR2 is YFSETQ. V lost 4 bases and J lost 4, with 3 bases in between. The CDR3 bases are TGCGCCAGCAGCCCTTACAATGAGCAGTTCTTC. It specifies CASSPYNEQFF.

V is TRBV11-2 and J is TRBJ2-7; maybe TRBD1 (6 bases). The V end lost 2 bases, the J end lost 4 bases, and 15 bases lay between the germline ends. The CDR3 contains 15 residues. The germline CDR1 and CDR2 sequences are SGHAT and FQNNGV. CDR3 nucleotides: TGTGCCAGCAGCTTAACTGGGGGCGCTGAATACGAGCAGTACTTC. It specifies CASSLTGGAEYEQYF.

This clone was detected only a few times. The gene calls are TRBV4-3 and TRBJ2-3, with 8 bases that match TRBD1. CDR1 LGHNA and CDR2 YSLEER come from the germline V gene. V was clipped by 2 bases and J by 15 bases; unmatched bases: 13. CDR3 length: 14 residues. The CDR3 loop is CASSQKLPGQAHYF. CDR3 nucleotides: TGCGCCAGCAGCCAAAAACTTCCGGGACAGGCTCACTATTTT.

This clone has only one observation. The J gene is TRBJ2-2, the V gene TRBV6-5, with TRBD2 identical over 8 bases. CDR1 is MNHEY and CDR2 is SVGAGI in the germline V gene. Losses at the gene ends were 4 bases for V and 5 bases for J; bases not matched to a gene: 9. The CDR3 runs to 16 residues. The CDR3 DNA is TGTGCCAGCAGTTTAACGGGGGCGGGAGGTACCGGGGAGCTGTTTTTT. Residues: CASSLTGAGGTGELFF.

The CDR3 DNA is TGTGCCTGGAGCCTACTAGCGGGCCAAGAGACCCAGTACTTC. This encodes CAWSLLAGQETQYF. V gene TRBV30 combines with J gene TRBJ2-5; TRBD2 matches at 9 bases. V shed 3 bases, J shed 1 base, and the junction held 3 bases outside the gene matches. The CDR3 loop spans 14 amino acids. Germline CDR1 reads GTSNPN; CDR2 reads SVGIG (reference sequence).

The gene calls are TRBV5-1 and TRBJ2-4; tentative D call: TRBD2 (7 bases). This CDR3 comprises 16 residues. Germline V gene sequence: CDR1 SGHRS, CDR2 YFSETQ. The V end was cut by 0 bases, the J end by 3 bases, with 13 bases between. CDR3 protein: CASSLGGGVDKNIQYF. CDR3 coding DNA: TGCGCCAGCAGCTTGGGAGGGGGGGTTGACAAAAACATTCAGTACTTC.

The V and J genes are TRBV29-1 and TRBJ1-1; possible D gene TRBD1, 5 bases. CDR1 and CDR2 from the germline V gene are SQVTM and ANQGSEA. V lost 7 bases and J 5 bases, leaving 14 bases between the germline ends. The CDR3 extends over 12 amino acids. CDR3 sequence: CSATGLWTEAFF. The CDR3 region has the DNA TGCAGCGCTACAGGCTTGTGGACTGAAGCTTTCTTT. The whole variable domain, filled in from reference TRBV29-1 and TRBJ1-1, reads SAVISQKPSRDICQRGTSLTIQCQVDSQVTMMFWYRQQPGQSLTLIATANQGSEATYESGFVIDKFPISRPNLTFSTLTVSNMSPEDSSIYLCSATGLWTEAFFGQGTRLTVV.

The V and J genes are TRBV30 and TRBJ1-1; 9 bases line up with TRBD1. The CDR3 contains 12 residues. Per the germline V gene, CDR1 is GTSNPN and CDR2 is SVGIG (reference sequence). The V and J ends lost 8 bases and 5 bases, in that order; junction bases with no gene match: 6. This CDR3 is CATGQGSTEAFF. CDR3 in DNA: TGTGCCACGGGACAGGGCAGTACTGAAGCTTTCTTT.

The chain couples TRBV7-9 to TRBJ2-1, with no clear D. The V end lost 5 bases, the J end lost 5 bases, and 10 bases lay between the germline ends. This CDR3 contains 13 residues. Looked up from germline, CDR1 is SEHNR and CDR2 is FQNEAQ (reference sequence). CDR3 in amino acids: CASSQATNNEQFF. As DNA, the CDR3 is TGTGCCAGCAGCCAGGCTACCAACAATGAGCAGTTCTTC.

The DNA for the CDR3 is TGTGCTAGTGGTTTGGGAGACGGACTCTATGGCTACACCTTC. Encoded protein: CASGLGDGLYGYTF. The chain recombines TRBV12-5 with TRBJ1-2; unclear D gene. CDR3 size: 14 residues. The germline V gene has CDR1 LGHNT and CDR2 FRNRAP. Trimming left V 1 base short and J 4 bases short, with 10 bases between.

This sequence joins TRBV7-2 and TRBJ1-4, with TRBD1 as a possible D gene (6 bases). The CDR3 is 15 residues long. Germline V gene lookup returns CDR1 SGHTA and CDR2 FQGNSA. V lost 6 bases and J 8 bases, leaving 19 bases between the germline ends. CDR3 in DNA: TGTGCCAGCAGTCCAGGGACATTCAGTTGGGAAAAACTGTTTTTT. Encoded protein: CASSPGTFSWEKLFF.

The J gene is TRBJ2-3, the V gene TRBV7-3, with a weak D call TRBD1 (5 bases). V was pared by 2 bases and J by 3 bases, with 12 bases between. The CDR3 length is 15 residues. Germline V gene sequence: CDR1 SGHTA, CDR2 FQGTGA. CDR3 nucleotides: TGTGCCAGCAGCTTAGTGCCAGGGCGGACAGATACGCAGTATTTT. Protein product: CASSLVPGRTDTQYF.

The V call is TRBV27, the J call TRBJ1-3; a weak D match, TRBD1 (5 bases). Trimming cost V 10 bases and J 2 bases, with 15 bases left between them. The CDR3 contains 14 residues. CDR1 is MNHEY and CDR2 is SMNVEV in the germline V gene (reference sequence). The DNA for the CDR3 is TGTGCCACCCGTGATTCAGGGACTGGAAACACCATATATTTT. It codes for CATRDSGTGNTIYF.

V gene TRBV5-5 combines with J gene TRBJ1-1, with 8 bases fitting TRBD1. The V gene end was trimmed by 3 bases and the J gene end by 2 bases; junction bases not matched to a gene: 9. In germline, CDR1 is SGHKS, CDR2 YYEKEE (reference sequence). The CDR3 is 16 residues long. CDR3 region: CASSSAGQGFNTEAFF. The CDR3 nucleotides are TGTGCCAGCAGCTCCGCCGGACAGGGATTCAACACTGAAGCTTTCTTT. Filled out from reference TRBV5-5 and TRBJ1-1, the complete variable domain reads DAGVTQSPTHLIKTRGQQVTLRCSPISGHKSVSWYQQVLGQGPQFIFQYYEKEERGRGNFPDRFSARQFPNYSSELNVNALLLGDSALYLCASSSAGQGFNTEAFFGQGTRLTVV.

This chain connects TRBV4-2 to TRBJ1-5; D ambiguous. The length of the CDR3 is 16 residues. V lost 0 bases and J lost 8, with 17 bases in between. The germline V gene has CDR1 LGHNA and CDR2 YNFKEQ. The CDR3 is CASSQDFGEPREPQHF. Written as DNA, the CDR3 is TGTGCCAGCAGCCAAGATTTCGGGGAGCCTAGGGAGCCCCAGCATTTT.

The chain combines TRBV4-3 with TRBJ1-1; D might be TRBD1 (6 bases). V was pared by 4 bases and J by 1 base, with 10 bases between. This CDR3 has 14 residues. Per germline, CDR1 LGHNA and CDR2 YSLEER. The CDR3 spells CASSLSRGNTEAFF. DNA of the CDR3: TGCGCCAGCAGCCTATCCAGGGGGAACACTGAAGCTTTCTTT.

This rearrangement joins TRBV6-5 to TRBJ2-4, with D perhaps TRBD1 (5 bases). The CDR3 totals 13 residues. V lost 6 bases and J lost 5, with 11 bases in between. Germline-derived CDR1 and CDR2 are MNHEY and SVGAGI. The CDR3 coding sequence is TGTGCCAGCAGGCGCCTAGGGGAAAACATTCAGTACTTC. This gives the protein CASRRLGENIQYF.

The gene calls are TRBV7-9 and TRBJ2-1, with unresolved D. The CDR3 contains 13 residues. Trimming left V 4 bases short and J 9 bases short, with 13 bases between. CDR1 and CDR2 from the germline V gene are SEHNR and FQNEAQ (reference sequence). The CDR3 DNA reads TGTGCCAGCAGCTATCGAACAGACGGTGAGCAGTTCTTC. Translating it yields CASSYRTDGEQFF.

V and J are TRBV7-8 and TRBJ1-1, with D possibly matching TRBD1 (6 bases). V gave up 5 bases and J gave up 4 bases, with 17 bases separating them. Germline V lookup: CDR1 SGHVS, CDR2 FQNEAQ. The CDR3 is 15 residues long. The chain's CDR3 is CASSQADKGGTEAFF. As DNA, the CDR3 is TGTGCCAGCAGCCAAGCTGACAAAGGGGGCACTGAAGCTTTCTTT.

Here the CDR3 reads CASSTAGTYEQYF. The CDR3 DNA reads TGTGCCAGCAGCACAGCGGGGACCTACGAGCAGTACTTC. J is TRBJ2-7 and V is TRBV14; 7 nucleotides match TRBD2. There are 13 residues in the CDR3. CDR1 is SGHDN, CDR2 FVKESK, per germline. The V segment lost 5 bases and the J segment 2 bases; nucleotides outside the gene matches: 3.